The clone carrying this T cell receptor beta chain was seen once. Germline V gene lookup returns CDR1 SGHDN and CDR2 FVKESK. V was cut by 0 bases and J by 7 bases, with 24 bases left in between. There are 19 residues in the CDR3. This sample was included in a study of blood T cell repertoires in COVID-19. Study background: Acute and convalescent COVID-19 specimens originated in the United States, Italy and Spain.

Clones were sequenced by immunoSEQ multiplex PCR, and TCRdb holds only the in-frame ones, with some missing. The sample consists of about 180,000 clones, around 87% of them appearing once. This receptor was obtained from a woman under 40 with active or convalescent COVID-19. Material: peripheral blood. The chain carries TRBV14 and TRBJ1-4; D is possibly TRBD1 (5 bases). The CDR3 reads CASSQEQPDGPGMGEKLFF. CDR3 bases: TGTGCCAGCAGCCAAGAACAACCGGACGGACCAGGGATGGGTGAAAAACTGTTTTTT.